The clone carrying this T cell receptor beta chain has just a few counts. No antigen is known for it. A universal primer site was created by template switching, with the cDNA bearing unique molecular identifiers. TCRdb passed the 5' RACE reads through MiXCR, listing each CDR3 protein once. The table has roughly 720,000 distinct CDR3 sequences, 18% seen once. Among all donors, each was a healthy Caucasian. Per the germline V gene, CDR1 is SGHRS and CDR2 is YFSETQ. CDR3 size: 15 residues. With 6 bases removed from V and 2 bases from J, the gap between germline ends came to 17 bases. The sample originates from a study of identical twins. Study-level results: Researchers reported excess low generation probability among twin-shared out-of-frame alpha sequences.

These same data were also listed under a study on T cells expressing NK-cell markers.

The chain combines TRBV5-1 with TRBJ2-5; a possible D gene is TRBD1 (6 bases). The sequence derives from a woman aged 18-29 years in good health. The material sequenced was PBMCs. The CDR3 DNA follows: TGCGCCAGCAAGGGGCAGGGCCAGGGGCAAGAGACCCAGTACTTC. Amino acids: CASKGQGQGQETQYF.